A single sample gave rise to the 24 T cell receptor beta chains below, sequenced in a study of blood T cells in healthy people across ages. For the second PCR, which ran for about 7 to 11 cycles, a sample-barcoded 5' primer and a J-beta primer mix were used. TCRdb reprocessed the 5' RACE reads with MiXCR, giving one entry per CDR3 protein. In the table there are about a million distinct CDR3 sequences, roughly 51% of which are singletons. Sequenced: blood. The receptors derive from a woman aged 55-70 years in good health.

This clonotype appeared a single time. The chain links TRBV6-5 to TRBJ2-7; D unresolved. CDR1 and CDR2 (germline): MNHEY, SVGAGI. The CDR3 covers 14 residues. With 2 bases removed from V and 2 bases from J, the gap between germline ends came to 10 bases. CDR3 in amino acids: CASSYGPQAYEQYF. Here the CDR3 DNA reads TGTGCCAGCAGTTACGGGCCCCAAGCCTACGAGCAGTACTTC.

J is TRBJ2-5 and V is TRBV3-1, with 8 nucleotides matching TRBD1. In germline, CDR1 is LGHDT, CDR2 YNNKEL (reference sequence). V dropped 0 bases and J dropped 4; count of bases not matched to a gene: 7. CDR3 length equals 16 residues. CDR3 in DNA: TGTGCCAGCAGCCAAGATCGGGGCAGGGGGCGAGAGACCCAGTACTTC. It specifies CASSQDRGRGRETQYF.

In this sample, this clonotype turned up a few times. CDR3 sequence (DNA): TGTGCCAGCAGCGTAGAGTCAGGCCGTAGCGGGAAGGTTGGCAATGAGCAGTTCTTC. It specifies CASSVESGRSGKVGNEQFF. The genes are TRBV9 and TRBJ2-1; 8 positions agree with TRBD2. V shed 0 bases, J shed 6 bases, and the junction held 17 bases outside the gene matches. The germline V gene encodes CDR1 SGDLS and CDR2 YYNGEE. This CDR3 has 19 residues.

This clonotype was seen only a few times. This chain uses TRBV28 with TRBJ2-5; D could derive from TRBD1 or TRBD2 (5 bases each). The J call may be faulty, since TRBJ2-7 better matches the DNA end. CDR1 is MDHEN and CDR2 is SYDVKM in the germline V gene. This CDR3 has 16 residues. The CDR3 DNA sequence: TGTGCCAGCAACGAGGCTCTGGGGGACGCCCGATTCGAGCAGTACTTC. Residues: CASNEALGDARFEQYF.

The rearrangement links TRBV4-3 to TRBJ1-4; the match to TRBD1 covers 7 bases. The CDR3 runs 15 residues. Germline assignment: CDR1 LGHNA and CDR2 YSLEER. V shed 0 bases and J 14 bases; nucleotides not matched to a gene: 12. CDR3 nucleotide sequence: TGCGCCAGCAGCCAAGACCTTACCGTTGGACAGGTGCTGTTTTTT. Translation: CASSQDLTVGQVLFF.

The chain couples TRBV21-1 to TRBJ2-5. TRBV21-1 is shown as a pseudogene. The CDR3 consists of 12 residues. CDR3 nucleotides: TGTGCCAGCAGCAAAGAGGAGGAGACCCAGTACTTC. It yields the protein CASSKEEETQYF.

The chain has TRBV6-5 and TRBJ1-1; no clear D. The CDR3 covers 11 residues. The V and J ends lost 10 bases and 3 bases respectively, with 9 bases between them. Germline V lookup: CDR1 MNHEY, CDR2 SVGAGI. CDR3 sequence (DNA): TGTGCCACGCGGCGAGACACTGAAGCTTTCTTT. Its translation is CATRRDTEAFF.

This sequence joins TRBV5-6 and TRBJ2-7; D not certain. This CDR3 spans 14 amino acids. V lost 2 bases and J lost 6, with 15 bases in between. The germline gives CDR1 SGHDT, CDR2 YYEEEE. CDR3 DNA sequence: TGTGCCAGCAGCTTCAGAGAAGTCCGAGGCGAGCAGTACTTC. This codes for CASSFREVRGEQYF.

J is TRBJ2-5 and V is TRBV5-1, with 8 bases fitting TRBD2. Germline CDR1 SGHRS, CDR2 YFSETQ. The CDR3 extends over 14 amino acids. V gave up 8 bases and J gave up 11 bases; unmatched junction bases: 17. CDR3 in amino acids: CASGELAAYNEQYF. CDR3 nucleotide sequence: TGCGCCAGTGGAGAACTAGCGGCCTACAATGAGCAGTACTTC.

This clonotype showed up just a few times. This chain connects TRBV10-3 to TRBJ2-5; 7 bases map to TRBD2. Per germline, CDR1 ENHRY and CDR2 SYGVKD. The CDR3 consists of 13 residues. Trimming took 9 bases from V and 5 from J; bases not matched to a gene: 9. DNA for the CDR3: TGTGCCATACTAGCGAAAGAAGGGGAGACCCAGTACTTC. The encoded protein is CAILAKEGETQYF.

The chain employs TRBV3-1 and TRBJ2-3; the D gene is possibly TRBD2 (6 bases). Trimming cost V 5 bases and J 0 bases, with 15 bases left between them. This CDR3 comprises 16 residues. The germline V gene has CDR1 LGHDT and CDR2 YNNKEL (reference sequence). CDR3: CASSTRAGLSTDTQYF. In DNA, the CDR3 is TGTGCCAGCAGCACCCGAGCGGGCCTTAGCACAGATACGCAGTATTTT.

V usage is TRBV7-9 and J usage is TRBJ2-1; 7 bases agree with TRBD2. The CDR3 has 16 amino acids. With V trimmed by 1 base and J by 5 bases, 8 bases remained unmatched. CDR1 SEHNR and CDR2 FQNEAQ come from the germline V gene (reference sequence). In DNA, the CDR3 is TGTGCCAGCAGCTTAGGGCTAGCGGAGGTGAACAATGAGCAGTTCTTC. Translated, it gives CASSLGLAEVNNEQFF.

There are a few counts of this clonotype. The chain is built from TRBV7-2 and TRBJ2-3; D remains ambiguous. Trimming cost V 6 bases and J 6 bases, with 13 bases left between them. Per the germline V gene, CDR1 is SGHTA and CDR2 is FQGNSA. The CDR3 sequence is 13 residues long. CDR3 in amino acids: CASSGWYEDTQYF. In DNA form, the CDR3 reads TGTGCCAGCAGTGGGTGGTATGAGGATACGCAGTATTTT.

Note on this clonotype: One end of the junction fails to match germline, which may point to a read error. The rearrangement joins TRBV4-2 to TRBJ1-2, with a weak D call TRBD1 (5 bases). This CDR3 has 16 amino acids. Germline CDR1 reads LGHNA; CDR2 reads YNFKEQ. CDR3 DNA sequence: TGTGCCAGCAGCCGGGGCCAGACAGCCTTAAGGTATGGCTACACTTTC. It yields the protein CASSRGQTALRYGYTF.

This clonotype was seen only a few times. The chain employs TRBV6-2 or TRBV6-3 and TRBJ2-7; unclear D gene. Trimming cost V 3 bases and J 2 bases, with 8 bases left between them. CDR1 MNHEY and CDR2 SVGEGT come from the germline V gene. The CDR3 is 13 amino acids. CDR3 sequence reads: CASSYSSPYEQYF. The CDR3 DNA follows: TGTGCCAGCAGTTATAGCAGCCCCTACGAGCAGTACTTC.

This sequence joins TRBV6-5 and TRBJ2-5, with 7 bases aligning to TRBD1. CDR1 and CDR2 from the germline V gene are MNHEY and SVGAGI. The length of the CDR3 is 14 residues. The trim removed 6 bases at V and 5 bases at J, leaving 9 bases unmatched. The CDR3 here is CASRGQSRRETQYF. The DNA for the CDR3 is TGTGCCAGCAGGGGACAGTCCCGGAGGGAGACCCAGTACTTC.

This clonotype was seen a handful of times. The chain combines TRBV4-2 with TRBJ2-2; 10 nucleotides agree with TRBD1. CDR3 length equals 16 residues. V shed 8 bases and J 0 bases; nucleotides not matched to a gene: 6. Germline CDR1 LGHNA, CDR2 YNFKEQ. The CDR3 DNA reads TGTGCCAGCCGACCAGGACAGGGGGCGAACACCGGGGAGCTGTTTTTT. It codes for CASRPGQGANTGELFF.

The sample holds a few counts of this clonotype. The chain carries TRBV29-1 and TRBJ2-5; TRBD1 might be the D (6 bases). The CDR3 totals 14 residues. CDR1 is SQVTM and CDR2 is ANQGSEA in the germline V gene. CDR3 sequence (DNA): TGCAGGGTGCCCCCCGGACAGTACCAAGAGACCCAGTACTTC. This sequence encodes CRVPPGQYQETQYF.

This chain uses TRBV29-1 with TRBJ2-1; TRBD2 might be the D (6 bases). CDR3 length equals 13 residues. The ends were cut back, 4 bases at V and 6 bases at J, with 13 bases in the middle. Germline CDR1 SQVTM, CDR2 ANQGSEA. CDR3 DNA sequence: TGCAGCGTTGTGCGGGACTTAGGCAATGAGCAGTTCTTC. Translation: CSVVRDLGNEQFF.

The chain recombines TRBV6-1 with TRBJ2-1; 7 nucleotides agree with TRBD2. V shed 10 bases, J shed 3 bases, and the junction held 12 bases outside the gene matches. Germline CDR1 is MNHNS and CDR2 is SASEGT. The CDR3 spans 15 residues. CDR3 in amino acids: CATTKRGESYNEQFF. The CDR3 DNA reads as TGTGCCACCACAAAACGGGGGGAGAGCTACAATGAGCAGTTCTTC.

The chain couples TRBV6-5 to TRBJ1-1; maybe TRBD1 (6 bases). CDR3 length equals 14 residues. V was shortened by 4 bases and J by 1 base, with 10 bases between the two germline ends. Germline CDR1 is MNHEY and CDR2 is SVGAGI. In nucleotides, the CDR3 is TGTGCCAGCAGTTTCGGGACAAGGAACACTGAAGCTTTCTTT. Amino acid sequence: CASSFGTRNTEAFF.

The DNA of the CDR3 is TGCGCCAGCGGTCGGGTCGGGAATGAAAAACTGTTTTTT. This gives the protein CASGRVGNEKLFF. This chain uses TRBV5-1 with TRBJ1-4; unclear D gene. V was cut by 7 bases and J by 5 bases, with 12 bases left in between. Germline CDR1 is SGHRS and CDR2 is YFSETQ. The CDR3 runs 13 residues.

The V call is TRBV5-1, the J call TRBJ2-3; D is possibly TRBD2 (6 bases). This CDR3 is built from 14 residues. V was cut by 3 bases and J by 6 bases, with 14 bases left in between. The germline V gene encodes CDR1 SGHRS and CDR2 YFSETQ. CDR3 sequence: CASSSLTGEDTQYF. CDR3 sequence (DNA): TGCGCCAGCAGCTCTCTAACGGGAGAGGATACGCAGTATTTT.

This clonotype has just a few counts. The CDR3 DNA reads as TGCAGCGTTGAAGATCCTCGGGGAGGTCTCTACGAGCAGTACTTC. Translated, it gives CSVEDPRGGLYEQYF. The V call is TRBV29-1, the J call TRBJ2-7, with TRBD2 as a possible D gene (6 bases). V was clipped by 0 bases and J by 3 bases, with 15 bases between them. The CDR3 is 15 amino acids. Germline V gene data show CDR1 as SQVTM and CDR2 as ANQGSEA.